A single sample is the source of the 6 T cell receptor beta chains below, sequenced in a study of vaccination and CD4 T cells after COVID-19. Scientists ran DNA taken from cultured CD4+ T cells through the Oncomine TCR Beta short-read assay for sequencing. TCRdb reanalysed the PCR reads using MiXCR and keeps one entry per CDR3 protein. The data hold around 18,000 distinct CDR3 sequences, with 35% to 40% observed a single time. The treatment: approximately 9-day PBMC culture with coronavirus spike peptide pools or control peptides (ViraFEST assay). No antigens are known for them. Source material: CD4+ T cells from blood, cultured in vitro. The receptors originated from a human donor who had recovered from COVID-19.

This clonotype was observed a handful of times. V and J are TRBV11-1 and TRBJ1-1; a weak D match, TRBD1 (5 bases). The CDR3 runs 14 residues. Trimming cost V 5 bases and J 1 base, with 11 bases left between them. Germline values: CDR1 SGHAT, CDR2 FQDESV (reference sequence). CDR3 loop: CASSPGRGNTEAFF. CDR3 coding DNA: TGTGCCAGCAGCCCGGGACGGGGGAACACTGAAGCTTTCTTT.

By its share, this clonotype is medium-sized. The chain is built from TRBV15 and TRBJ1-2; no reliable D call. The germline V and J ends were trimmed by 0 bases and 6 bases, with 11 bases remaining between them. This CDR3 has 14 amino acids. Germline values: CDR1 LNHNV, CDR2 YYDKDF (reference sequence). For the CDR3, the DNA is TGTGCCACCAGCAGAGAATCTCAGCGGGATGGCTACACCTTC. This codes for CATSRESQRDGYTF. Full variable domain (missing parts from reference TRBV15 and TRBJ1-2): DAMVIQNPRYQVTQFGKPVTLSCSQTLNHNVMYWYQQKSSQAPKLLFHYYDKDFNNEADTPDNFQSRRPNTSFCFLDIRSPGLGDTAMYLCATSRESQRDGYTFGSGTRLTVV.

The J gene is TRBJ1-6, the V gene TRBV30; D unresolved. Germline V gives CDR1 GTSNPN, CDR2 SVGIG (reference sequence). Trimming removed 3 bases from V and 7 bases from J, with 13 bases in between. CDR3 length: 14 amino acids. CDR3 coding DNA: TGTGCCTGGAGGCGATCGGGTGACAATTCACCCCTCCACTTT. Protein sequence: CAWRRSGDNSPLHF.

This clonotype is judged large. This chain connects TRBV6-1 to TRBJ1-2, with 10 bases matching TRBD1. V dropped 6 bases and J dropped 8; count of bases not matched to a gene: 6. Germline CDR1 MNHNS, CDR2 SASEGT. The CDR3 loop spans 13 amino acids. CDR3 amino acids: CASRTGGAGGYTF. In DNA, the CDR3 is TGTGCCAGCAGGACAGGGGGCGCGGGGGGCTACACCTTC.

This clonotype was counted between two and nine times. J is TRBJ1-2 and V is TRBV2, with 8 bases that match TRBD1. The CDR3 length is 15 residues. V lost 4 bases and J lost 5; bases outside the gene matches: 9. The germline gives CDR1 SNHLY, CDR2 FYNNEI. The CDR3 region is CASSAEQGVGYGYTF. The CDR3 DNA follows: TGTGCCAGCAGTGCCGAACAGGGGGTGGGTTATGGCTACACCTTC.

This clonotype was counted between two and nine times. J is TRBJ2-1 and V is TRBV20-1; D may be TRBD2 (6 bases). The V gene lost 6 bases and the J gene lost 12 bases, with 21 bases spanning the gap. This CDR3 contains 13 residues. Germline-derived CDR1 and CDR2 are DFQATT and SNEGSKA (reference sequence). As DNA, the CDR3 is TGCAGTGCCGTTGAAACACGCCACGGGGGGCAGTTCTTC. This codes for CSAVETRHGGQFF.